Listed below are T cell receptor beta chains from one sample, sequenced in a study of T cells in Graves' hyperthyroidism and ophthalmopathy. TCRdb reprocessed the multiplex PCR reads with MiXCR, giving one entry per CDR3 protein. Among 610,000 or so distinct CDR3 sequences, roughly 46% were seen once, and the ten largest hold approximately 8.4%. The sequenced sample was peripheral blood or thyroid tissue (not recorded which). The receptors were gathered from a woman aged 18-29 years with Graves' hyperthyroidism. CDR3s include the opening cysteine and the closing phenylalanine or tryptophan. Fields, in order: clone size, J gene, V gene, D gene, CDR3 DNA, CDR3 protein. D genes are given only for firm matches. Clone size appears in some rows only: once, few, many, or a class for an expanded clone.

. TRBJ2-5 TRBV24-1 TRBD2 TGTGCCACCAGTGAGGAACTAGCGGGCAAGGAGGCCCAGTACTTC CATSEELAGKEAQYF
. TRBJ2-7 TRBV20-1 . TGCAGTGCTAGACATAGCGGGACAGGGAGGTACGAGCAGTACTTC CSARHSGTGRYEQYF
few TRBJ2-7 TRBV27 . TGTGCCAGTTCGACCCTTCCGGGCAGGGCCTACGAGCAGTACTTC CASSTLPGRAYEQYF
many TRBJ1-6 TRBV4-1 . TGCGCCAGCAGCCAAGAGGCGGGTTACTCCTATAATTCACCCCTCCACTTT CASSQEAGYSYNSPLHF
many TRBJ1-5 TRBV18 TRBD1 TGTGCCAGCTCACCAGTCACAGGGGCTGGCAATCAGCCCCAGCATTTT CASSPVTGAGNQPQHF
. TRBJ1-2 TRBV29-1 . TGCAGCGGGGATCGCCGGGCCTATGGCTACACCTTC CSGDRRAYGYTF
few TRBJ2-3 TRBV15 . TGTGCCACCGCGGGACAGACTCGCACAGATACGCAGTATTTT CATAGQTRTDTQYF
. TRBJ2-7 TRBV7-2 . TGTGCCAGCAGCTTAGCGGAGGGCGGCGAGCAGTACTTC CASSLAEGGEQYF
. TRBJ2-3 TRBV24-1 . TGTGCCACCAGTGATTTATCCCGCGGGAAGGGAGATACGCAGTATTTT CATSDLSRGKGDTQYF
. TRBJ2-7 TRBV6-5 . TGTGCCATCAGACCTAGCGGGACAGGGGACGAGCAGTACTTC CAIRPSGTGDEQYF
. TRBJ1-3 TRBV7-9 TRBD1 TGTGCCAGCAGCTTAGGGCTACAGGGGGCAGGTGGAAACACCATATATTTT CASSLGLQGAGGNTIYF
many TRBJ1-1 TRBV7-3 . TGTGCCAGCAGCTTAACGCGGAACACTGAAGCTTTCTTT CASSLTRNTEAFF
. TRBJ1-4 TRBV18 . TGTGCCAGCTCAGCCGACCGGGCCCAGGATGAAAAACTGTTTTTT CASSADRAQDEKLFF
many TRBJ2-7 TRBV7-2 . TGTGCCAGCAGCCCCCCCGACCGCGACGAGCAGTACTTC CASSPPDRDEQYF
many TRBJ2-2 TRBV29-1 TRBD1 TGCAGCGTTTCTGACAGGGCGAACACCGGGGAGCTGTTTTTT CSVSDRANTGELFF
. TRBJ2-5 TRBV7-9 . TGTGCCAGCAGCTTAGGACAGGAAAATCAGCCCCAGTACTTC CASSLGQENQPQYF
few TRBJ2-2 TRBV5-1 . TGCGCCAGCCGCCCCGGGACGCACACCGGGGAGCTGTTTTTT CASRPGTHTGELFF
few TRBJ2-7 TRBV12-3/TRBV12-4 . TGTGCCAGCAGTTTACTCGGGGACGAGCAGTACTTC CASSLLGDEQYF
. TRBJ2-3 TRBV6-4 TRBD2 TGTGCCAGCAGTAAAGCGGGGGCCACAGATACGCAGTATTTT CASSKAGATDTQYF
. TRBJ2-7 TRBV29-1 . TGCAGCTCCCTCTCAACGGGAGACTACGAGCAGTACTTC CSSLSTGDYEQYF
many TRBJ2-5 TRBV5-1 . TGCGCCAGCAGCTTTAGCGCTACGGAAGAGACCCAGTACTTC CASSFSATEETQYF
. TRBJ1-2 TRBV20-1 TRBD1 TGCAGTGCAAAAAGGGACAGGGGGAGGACGAACTATGGCTACACCTTC CSAKRDRGRTNYGYTF
few TRBJ2-1 TRBV20-1 TRBD2 TGCAGTGCTCAGACTAGCGGGAGGATGACCTACAATGAGCAGTTCTTC CSAQTSGRMTYNEQFF
many TRBJ1-3 TRBV7-8 TRBD1 TGTGCCAGCAGCTTGGACAGGGACGGCTCTGGAAACACCATATATTTT CASSLDRDGSGNTIYF
. TRBJ1-1 TRBV10-2 . TGCGCCAGCAGTAAACAGGGAGTGGACACTGAAGCTTTCTTT CASSKQGVDTEAFF
. TRBJ2-7 TRBV7-2 . TGTGCCAGCAGCGGAAGTAGCAGGGATTGGCACGAGCAATACTTC CASSGSSRDWHEQYF
many TRBJ1-2 TRBV7-9 . TGTGCCAGCAGCTTCCGAGCCGGGGCAGCCGCCAGGGATGGCTACACCTTC CASSFRAGAAARDGYTF
few TRBJ2-3 TRBV7-3 . TGTGCCAGCAGCCCCACGGGGCCGGGTACTAGCACAGATACGCAGTATTTT CASSPTGPGTSTDTQYF
. TRBJ2-5 TRBV6-1 . TGTGCCAGCAGTGAATCGGGGAATGTTGAGACCCAGTACTTC CASSESGNVETQYF
. TRBJ2-1 TRBV7-2 . TGTGCCAGCAGCCCCGCACTCTCCCGTCTTTACAATGAGCAGTTCTTC CASSPALSRLYNEQFF
many TRBJ1-1 TRBV24-1 TRBD1 TGTGCCACCAGGGGACAGGGGGACACTGAAGCTTTCTTT CATRGQGDTEAFF
many TRBJ2-7 TRBV6-5 . TGTGCCAGCAGTTACTCGGAACTCAGCGAGCAGTACTTC CASSYSELSEQYF
many TRBJ2-7 TRBV15 . TGTGCCACCAGCGGGATATGGGGCGCTGTGAGTAGGACAACTTCCTACGAGCAGTACTTC CATSGIWGAVSRTTSYEQYF
. TRBJ1-5 TRBV24-1 . TGTGCCACCAGTGACCCGGACGGGGAAGAGACCCAGCATTTT CATSDPDGEETQHF
many TRBJ2-7 TRBV12-5 . TGTGCTAGTGGTTTGGGCGGCTCCTACGAGCAGTACTTC CASGLGGSYEQYF
many TRBJ1-3 TRBV5-1 . TGTGCCAGCAGTTTGGGTACAGCTGGAAACACCATATATTTT CASSLGTAGNTIYF
many TRBJ1-1 TRBV20-1 . TGCAGTGCCCCTCCTAGGGGGGGGGCCCCCGGGCGGCACACTGAAGCTTTCTTT CSAPPRGGAPGRHTEAFF
. TRBJ2-1 TRBV29-1 TRBD2 TGCAGCGTTGAAGTTGTATCGAGCGGGAGGTACAATGAGCAGTTCTTC CSVEVVSSGRYNEQFF
many TRBJ2-7 TRBV7-2 . TGTGCCAGCAGCTTAATGGGACCCTTCCGAGAGCAGTACTTC CASSLMGPFREQYF
few TRBJ2-5 TRBV29-1 . TGCAGCGTTCGGGGGCGGGAGACCCAGTACTTC CSVRGRETQYF
many TRBJ1-1 TRBV6-5 . TGTGCCAGCAGACCGTGGACAGCAATCTCGAACACTGAAGCTTTCTTT CASRPWTAISNTEAFF
. TRBJ1-6 TRBV29-1 . TGCAGCGTTGAATTGGGCACCGGGCAAGGTTCACCCCTCCACTTT CSVELGTGQGSPLHF
few TRBJ2-2 TRBV7-6 . TGTGCCAGCAGTGCGGACTTCGGGGAGCTGTTTTTT CASSADFGELFF
. TRBJ2-3 TRBV20-1 . TGCAGTGCTAGGTTCCCTCAGGGACATCAAGCAGATACGCAGTATTTT CSARFPQGHQADTQYF
many TRBJ2-7 TRBV4-1 TRBD2 TGCGCCAGCAGCCAGTTGGGGGGGGAGCAGTACTTC CASSQLGGEQYF
. TRBJ2-3 TRBV18 . TGTGCCAGCTCACCAACGGGCAGGGGCTGGGCTGATACGCAGTATTTT CASSPTGRGWADTQYF
many TRBJ2-2 TRBV7-3 . TGTGCCAGCAGCTTAGAAGTAGCCGGGGAGCTGTTTTTT CASSLEVAGELFF
. TRBJ2-2 TRBV20-1 . TGCAGTGTTAGTACCGGGGGCGGTTCCGGGGAGCTGTTTTTT CSVSTGGGSGELFF
. TRBJ2-6 TRBV2 TRBD1 TGTGCCAGCGGCCGGGACAGACCCTCTGGGGCCAACGTCCTGACTTTC CASGRDRPSGANVLTF
many TRBJ2-7 TRBV19 TRBD1 TGTGCCAGTAGTATAGGTCGACAGGGGGGACACGAGCAGTACTTC CASSIGRQGGHEQYF
many TRBJ2-7 TRBV5-5 TRBD1 TGTGCCAGCAGCCCGACAGGGAATGGCTACGAGCAGTACTTC CASSPTGNGYEQYF
. TRBJ1-2 TRBV7-2 TRBD1 TGTGCCAGCATCGCTAGCGGGACAGACTATGGCTACACCTTC CASIASGTDYGYTF
once TRBJ2-7 TRBV7-9 TRBD1 TGTGCCAGCAGCGTACGGACAGGGGGCAGTACAGATACGCAGTACTTC CASSVRTGGSTDTQYF